This record covers a single T cell receptor (beta chain). The sample belongs to a study of T cell changes during pregnancy in multiple sclerosis. The protocol was immunoSEQ multiplex PCR, while the TCRdb copy is restricted to in-frame clones and leaves out a portion. The profile shows 50,000 to 60,000 clones, 90% to 95% of them singletons. The germline CDR1 and CDR2 sequences are LNHDA and SQIVND (reference sequence). CDR3 size: 13 residues. The germline V and J ends were trimmed by 7 bases and 14 bases, with 20 bases remaining between them. This sequence was found in a female donor with multiple sclerosis, enrolled in a pregnancy study. The specimen comprised CD4+ T cells from peripheral blood mononuclear cells, sampled in the first trimester of pregnancy. V gene TRBV19 combines with J gene TRBJ1-4; perhaps TRBD1 as D (5 bases). The CDR3 loop is CASKPTSGTRLFF. In DNA form, the CDR3 reads TGTGCCAGTAAACCGACCAGCGGGACTCGGCTGTTTTTT. Complete variable domain (other parts from reference TRBV19 and TRBJ1-4): DGGITQSPKYLFRKEGQNVTLSCEQNLNHDAMYWYRQDPGQGLRLIYYSQIVNDFQKGDIAEGYSVSREKKESFPLTVTSAQKNPTAFYLCASKPTSGTRLFFGSGTQLSVL.